This TCR beta chain came from a study of blood T cell repertoires in COVID-19. At the level of the study: Collection of acute and convalescent COVID-19 samples took place in the United States, Italy and Spain. From T cells, B-cell-depleted T cells, or PBMCs came the material, which was cDNA or gDNA.

The CDR3 has 14 amino acids. V lost 4 bases and J lost 0, with 11 bases in between. Germline V gene data show CDR1 as SGHRS and CDR2 as YFSETQ. As processed by the authors: Estimates of nucleated cell counts were drawn from the amplification of reference gene primers. Repertoires were generated with immunoSEQ multiplex PCR, while TCRdb's copy carries only in-frame clones and drops some. The V and J calls and clone size come from that table; D and trimming were worked out from the DNA. The data contain about 190,000 clones, under 80% of them singletons. This receptor was taken from a woman aged 45-59 years with acute or convalescent COVID-19. The gene calls are TRBV5-1 and TRBJ2-7; tentatively, D is TRBD1 (5 bases). Sequences were obtained from peripheral blood. The CDR3: CASSRDSFSYEQYF. The DNA of the CDR3 is TGCGCCAGCAGCCGAGACAGTTTCTCCTACGAGCAGTACTTC.